Below, 27 T cell receptor beta chains from the same sample are listed, as sequenced in a study of CD8 T cells in Susac syndrome (dated by TCRdb to the late 2010s). Library creation used the immunoSEQ multiplex PCR assay. RNA was extracted using the RNeasy kit, and roughly 0.5 to 1 ug of the RNA was reverse transcribed with random hexamers. TCRdb applied fastp at Q25 and MiXCR to the public reads, then kept only in-frame beta chains. Duplicate CDR3 protein sequences are folded into a single record with the most common DNA and genes. The table for this sample lists approximately 140,000 distinct CDR3 sequences; nearly 95% of them were counted only once. The ten largest clonotypes hold approximately 0.3% of the sample. Material for sequencing was CD8+ T cells from PBMCs. Receptors originate from a human donor in good health.

V and J are TRBV28 and TRBJ2-5; possibly TRBD2 for D (6 bases). V lost 5 bases, J lost 3 bases, and 10 bases lay in between. The length of the CDR3 is 13 residues. Germline CDR1 is MDHEN and CDR2 is SYDVKM. The CDR3 DNA follows: TGTGCCAGCAGTCCGGGGGAGGAAGAGACCCAGTACTTC. Amino acids: CASSPGEEETQYF.

This clonotype occurred once. The rearrangement links TRBV4-1 to TRBJ1-4; D uncertain. Germline values: CDR1 MGHRA, CDR2 YSYEKL. V lost 1 base, J lost 8 bases, and 2 bases lay in between. The CDR3 totals 11 residues. CDR3 sequence reads: CASSQGEKLFF. CDR3 in DNA: TGCGCCAGCAGCCAAGGGGAAAAACTGTTTTTT.

The V and J genes are TRBV7-9 and TRBJ1-1, with a possible D match to TRBD1 (6 bases). Trimming stripped 5 bases from V and 4 bases from J, with 11 bases between. Germline V gene sequence: CDR1 SEHNR, CDR2 FQNEAQ (reference sequence). This CDR3 is 13 amino acids long. The CDR3 DNA reads as TGTGCCAGCAGCCCCAGAGGGGGCACTGAAGCTTTCTTT. It codes for CASSPRGGTEAFF. Using reference TRBV7-9 and TRBJ1-1 for the parts outside the CDR3, the full variable domain is DTGVSQNPRHKITKRGQNVTFRCDPISEHNRLYWYRQTLGQGPEFLTYFQNEAQLEKSRLLSDRFSAERPKGSFSTLEIQRTEQGDSAMYLCASSPRGGTEAFFGQGTRLTVV.

This rearrangement joins TRBV7-9 to TRBJ1-2, with D tentatively TRBD1 (5 bases). The CDR3 extends over 16 amino acids. V dropped 5 bases and J dropped 2 bases, with 18 bases sitting between them. Germline loops: CDR1 SEHNR, CDR2 FQNEAQ (reference sequence). The CDR3 DNA is TGTGCCAGCAGCCGCAGATCGGACACCAAAAACTATGGCTACACCTTC. The encoded protein is CASSRRSDTKNYGYTF.

This rearrangement joins TRBV4-1 to TRBJ2-1; D is unresolved. Trimming removed 2 bases at V and 1 base at J, with 0 bases between. There are 12 residues in the CDR3. Per the germline V gene, CDR1 is MGHRA and CDR2 is YSYEKL. The CDR3 DNA reads as TGCGCCAGCAGCCAATCCTACAATGAGCAGTTCTTC. Protein product: CASSQSYNEQFF.

V usage is TRBV15 and J usage is TRBJ2-3; 7 bases are shared with TRBD1. Germline CDR1 reads LNHNV; CDR2 reads YYDKDF (reference sequence). The V and J ends lost 8 bases and 2 bases, in that order; junction bases with no gene match: 7. There are 14 residues in the CDR3. The CDR3 sequence: CATQGQVSTDTQYF. In DNA, the CDR3 is TGTGCCACCCAAGGACAGGTCTCCACAGATACGCAGTATTTT. Looking up the rest from reference TRBV15 and TRBJ2-3 gives the full variable domain: DAMVIQNPRYQVTQFGKPVTLSCSQTLNHNVMYWYQQKSSQAPKLLFHYYDKDFNNEADTPDNFQSRRPNTSFCFLDIRSPGLGDTAMYLCATQGQVSTDTQYFGPGTRLTVL.

This clonotype was seen more than once but under ten times. This chain links TRBV5-6 with TRBJ2-5; D unclear. Trimming took 0 bases from V and 5 from J, leaving 8 bases between them. The CDR3 runs 13 residues. The germline CDR1 and CDR2 sequences are SGHDT and YYEEEE. CDR3 region: CASSLGSGETQYF. The DNA of the CDR3 is TGTGCCAGCAGCTTGGGGAGTGGGGAGACCCAGTACTTC.

V is TRBV16 and J is TRBJ1-1, with D uncertain. With 0 bases removed from V and 8 bases from J, the gap between germline ends came to 7 bases. Germline V gene sequence: CDR1 KGHSY, CDR2 FQNENV. The CDR3 is 12 amino acids. CDR3 amino acids: CASSQSTAEAFF. CDR3 DNA sequence: TGTGCCAGCAGCCAATCTACAGCCGAAGCTTTCTTT. The full variable domain, in which reference TRBV16 and TRBJ1-1 provide the parts outside the CDR3, is GEEVAQTPKHLVRGEGQKAKLYCAPIKGHSYVFWYQQVLKNEFKFLISFQNENVFDETGMPKERFSAKCLPNSPCSLEIQATKLEDSAVYFCASSQSTAEAFFGQGTRLTVV.

The chain combines TRBV18 with TRBJ2-7, with unresolved D. Per germline, CDR1 KGHSH and CDR2 LQKENI. The CDR3 has 14 amino acids. Trimming cost V 0 bases and J 2 bases, with 8 bases left between them. The DNA for the CDR3 is TGTGCCAGCTCACCACCAACCTACCCCTACGAGCAGTACTTC. Amino acids: CASSPPTYPYEQYF.

The rearrangement uses TRBV4-2 and TRBJ2-3; unclear D gene. This CDR3 has 13 residues. The V gene lost 1 base and the J gene lost 5 bases, with 7 bases spanning the gap. Looked up from germline, CDR1 is LGHNA and CDR2 is YNFKEQ. CDR3 nucleotide sequence: TGTGCCAGCAGCCAAGTAGTTAGAGATACGCAGTATTTT. As protein: CASSQVVRDTQYF.

The rearrangement links TRBV20-1 to TRBJ2-2, with 7 bases matching TRBD2. The CDR3 runs 13 residues. The junction had 2 bases not matched to a gene; V was cut back by 0 bases and J by 7 bases. CDR1 and CDR2 (germline): DFQATT, SNEGSKA (reference sequence). The CDR3 sequence: CSAREGGIGELFF. Written as DNA, the CDR3 is TGCAGTGCTAGAGAGGGAGGGATCGGGGAGCTGTTTTTT.

The chain uses TRBV15 and TRBJ2-7, with 8 bases that match TRBD1. Germline V gives CDR1 LNHNV, CDR2 YYDKDF (reference sequence). The CDR3 is made up of 16 amino acids. V was pared by 5 bases and J by 1 base, with 10 bases of the junction left unmatched. CDR3 bases: TGTGCCACCAGCGGTCGCCGGGACAGGCCGTCCTACGAGCAGTACTTC. Translated, it gives CATSGRRDRPSYEQYF.

This rearrangement joins TRBV15 to TRBJ2-1; 13 bases fit TRBD2. The CDR3 totals 16 residues. Germline-derived CDR1 and CDR2 are LNHNV and YYDKDF (reference sequence). Trimming removed 4 bases from V and 9 bases from J; junction bases left unmatched: 9. The CDR3 nucleotides read TGTGCCACCAGCAATTGGGGACTAGCGGGGAGGGGTGAGCAGTTCTTC. Its translation is CATSNWGLAGRGEQFF. Full variable domain (rest looked up from reference TRBV15 and TRBJ2-1): DAMVIQNPRYQVTQFGKPVTLSCSQTLNHNVMYWYQQKSSQAPKLLFHYYDKDFNNEADTPDNFQSRRPNTSFCFLDIRSPGLGDTAMYLCATSNWGLAGRGEQFFGPGTRLTVL.

This clonotype was counted a single time. This chain joins TRBV6-5 and TRBJ2-7; possibly TRBD1 or TRBD2 for D (5 bases each). The V end lost 8 bases, the J end lost 0 bases, and 14 bases lay between the germline ends. The CDR3 runs to 14 residues. The V gene's germline CDR1 is MNHEY and CDR2 SVGAGI. The CDR3 DNA follows: TGTGCCAGCCGGGACGGACTTTTCTCCTACGAGCAGTACTTC. Its translation: CASRDGLFSYEQYF.

The chain has TRBV29-1 and TRBJ2-6, with D possibly TRBD1 on 5 matching bases. There are 16 residues in the CDR3. Germline CDR1 reads SQVTM; CDR2 reads ANQGSEA. V was cut by 7 bases and J by 2 bases, with 18 bases left in between. The CDR3 region is CSAQIRAGTGANVLTF. The DNA of the CDR3 is TGCAGCGCCCAAATCCGGGCAGGGACTGGGGCCAACGTCCTGACTTTC.

V and J are TRBV7-9 and TRBJ2-5, with D possibly being TRBD1 or TRBD2 (5 bases each). V was shortened by 1 base and J by 5 bases, with 8 bases between the two germline ends. In germline, CDR1 is SEHNR, CDR2 FQNEAQ (reference sequence). This CDR3 region has 13 residues. CDR3 in amino acids: CASSLGDAETQYF. In DNA form, the CDR3 reads TGTGCCAGCAGCTTAGGGGACGCTGAGACCCAGTACTTC.

For the CDR3, the DNA is TGTGCCAGCAGTCTTCGGGGGGTTTCGAACACTGAAGCTTTCTTT. Translation: CASSLRGVSNTEAFF. This chain links TRBV27 with TRBJ1-1; D possibly corresponds to TRBD1 (5 bases). The CDR3 is made up of 15 amino acids. Per the germline V gene, CDR1 is MNHEY and CDR2 is SMNVEV (reference sequence). V lost 5 bases and J lost 1, with 14 bases in between.

This clonotype is a singleton in its sample. This chain uses TRBV9 with TRBJ2-6, with a weak D call TRBD1 (6 bases). This CDR3 contains 15 residues. Trimming took 4 bases from V and 3 from J, leaving 11 bases between them. The germline V gene has CDR1 SGDLS and CDR2 YYNGEE. CDR3 bases: TGTGCCAGCAGCCCAGGGGATGGTGGGGCCAACGTCCTGACTTTC. It translates to CASSPGDGGANVLTF.

V is TRBV30 and J is TRBJ2-3; TRBD2 matches 8 bases. This CDR3 region has 15 residues. Trimming removed 4 bases from V and 6 bases from J; junction bases left unmatched: 12. Germline CDR1 reads GTSNPN; CDR2 reads SVGIG (reference sequence). The CDR3 sequence is CAWTPGTRMSDTQYF. The CDR3 DNA sequence: TGTGCCTGGACCCCCGGGACTAGGATGTCGGATACGCAGTATTTT.

This chain uses TRBV5-1 with TRBJ2-1; no definite D call. This CDR3 has 16 residues. Germline V lookup: CDR1 SGHRS, CDR2 YFSETQ. V was trimmed by 0 bases and J by 9 bases, leaving 19 bases between them. CDR3 in amino acids: CASSLEGSPGSGEQFF. The CDR3 bases are TGCGCCAGCAGCTTGGAGGGTAGTCCAGGTTCGGGTGAGCAGTTCTTC.

The V gene is TRBV28, the J gene TRBJ2-7; unclear D gene. Trimming removed 7 bases from V and 3 bases from J, with 7 bases in between. Germline V gene data show CDR1 as MDHEN and CDR2 as SYDVKM. The CDR3 contains 11 residues. For the CDR3, the DNA is TGTGCCAGCAACCTAGGCTACGAGCAGTACTTC. Translating it yields CASNLGYEQYF.

V gene TRBV6-2 or TRBV6-3 combines with J gene TRBJ2-3, with no clear D. The CDR3 covers 13 residues. V was trimmed by 3 bases and J by 6 bases, leaving 10 bases between them. CDR1 and CDR2 (germline): MNHEY, SVGEGT. DNA for the CDR3: TGTGCCAGCAGTTATTCGCTAGTGGATACGCAGTATTTT. Amino acids: CASSYSLVDTQYF.

The CDR3 coding sequence is TGCAGTGCTCAGATCCTCGGACAGGCAGCTAACTATGGCTACACCTTC. Translated, it gives CSAQILGQAANYGYTF. This chain uses TRBV20-1 with TRBJ1-2, with TRBD1 identical over 7 bases. Germline lookup yields CDR1 DFQATT and CDR2 SNEGSKA (reference sequence). J gave up 0 bases and V 5 bases, and 12 bases lay outside the gene matches. The CDR3 consists of 16 residues.

The V call is TRBV3-1, the J call TRBJ2-7; 12 nucleotides align to TRBD2. Trimming cost V 4 bases and J 7 bases; bases outside gene matches: 8. Germline CDR1 reads LGHDT; CDR2 reads YNNKEL (reference sequence). This CDR3 comprises 15 residues. The CDR3 spells CASSPSPLAGGEQYF. The DNA of the CDR3 is TGTGCCAGCAGCCCTTCACCACTAGCGGGAGGTGAGCAGTACTTC.

The gene calls are TRBV27 and TRBJ2-3; D may correspond to TRBD1 or TRBD2 (5 bases each). The CDR3 consists of 14 residues. The V and J ends lost 3 bases and 1 base respectively, with 8 bases between them. In germline, CDR1 is MNHEY, CDR2 SMNVEV (reference sequence). The CDR3, as DNA: TGTGCCAGCAGTTTCGTGGGGGGCACAGATACGCAGTATTTT. Protein sequence: CASSFVGGTDTQYF.

This clonotype was observed once. The chain uses TRBV20-1 and TRBJ2-3; D possibly matches TRBD1 or TRBD2 (5 bases each). Trimming took off 3 bases at V and 8 bases at J, with 12 bases between the two ends. Germline V gene lookup returns CDR1 DFQATT and CDR2 SNEGSKA (reference sequence). The CDR3 is 12 amino acids. This CDR3 reads CSASWGTSTQYF. CDR3 in DNA: TGCAGTGCTAGTTGGGGGACCAGTACGCAGTATTTT.

V and J are TRBV28 and TRBJ2-5, with TRBD2 identical over 12 bases. V shed 5 bases and J 5 bases; nucleotides not matched to a gene: 12. The length of the CDR3 is 17 residues. Germline V CDR1 and CDR2: MDHEN, SYDVKM. The CDR3 DNA reads as TGTGCCAGCAGTCCCGCCCTAGCGGGAGGGCCCGAGGAGACCCAGTACTTC. Translating gives CASSPALAGGPEETQYF. Together with reference TRBV28 and TRBJ2-5, the CDR3 gives the full variable domain: DVKVTQSSRYLVKRTGEKVFLECVQDMDHENMFWYRQDPGLGLRLIYFSYDVKMKEKGDIPEGYSVSREKKERFSLILESASTNQTSMYLCASSPALAGGPEETQYFGPGTRLLVL.